This T cell receptor (beta chain) was retrieved from a study of T cell repertoires in cytomegalovirus infection. Study-wide background: HLA-B-restricted CMV epitopes that are well studied were used alongside recently identified HLA-C-restricted ones. Shared public TCR beta signatures pointed to both CMV infection and a matching HLA type.

V lost 4 bases to trimming and J lost 8 bases; unmatched junction nucleotides: 6. The germline gives CDR1 MGHRA, CDR2 YSYEKL. The CDR3 is made up of 15 amino acids. On this clonotype itself: Its antigen is not identified.

General study results and limits: CMV-specific HLA-C-restricted TCR beta clonotypes dominated the ex vivo response.

TCRdb reprocessed the reads via MiXCR and lists one record per CDR3 protein. Among 550,000 to 700,000 distinct CDR3 sequences listed, approximately 40% were seen once. This chain links TRBV4-1 with TRBJ1-4, with 11 bases that match TRBD1. The source material was cultured PBMCs, sampled from culture after CMV antigen stimulation. This TCR was recovered from a human donor in good health (CMV status not recorded). Some clones in this sample may be carry-over from other donors' samples. CDR3 sequence reads: CASSRGQGAGEKLFF. For the CDR3, the DNA is TGCGCCAGCAGCCGCGGACAGGGGGCAGGGGAAAAACTGTTTTTT.